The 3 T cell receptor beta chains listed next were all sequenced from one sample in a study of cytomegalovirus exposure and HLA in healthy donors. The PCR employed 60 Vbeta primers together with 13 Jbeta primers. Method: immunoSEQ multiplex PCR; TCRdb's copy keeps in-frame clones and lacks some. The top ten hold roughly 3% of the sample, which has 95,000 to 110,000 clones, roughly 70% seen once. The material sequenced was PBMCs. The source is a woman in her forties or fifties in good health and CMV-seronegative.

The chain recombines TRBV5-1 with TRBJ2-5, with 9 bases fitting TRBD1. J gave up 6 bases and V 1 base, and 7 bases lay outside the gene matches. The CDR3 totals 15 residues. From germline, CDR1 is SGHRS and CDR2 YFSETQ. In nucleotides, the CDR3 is TGCGCCAGCAGCTTGTTACAGGGGGCTTATAAGACCCAGTACTTC. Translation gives CASSLLQGAYKTQYF.

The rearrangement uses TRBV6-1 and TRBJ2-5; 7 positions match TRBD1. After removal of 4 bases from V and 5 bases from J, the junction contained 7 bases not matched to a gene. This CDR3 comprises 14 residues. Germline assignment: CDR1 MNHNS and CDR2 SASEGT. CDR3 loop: CASSGGGEGETQYF. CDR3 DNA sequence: TGTGCCAGCAGTGGAGGGGGCGAGGGGGAGACCCAGTACTTC.

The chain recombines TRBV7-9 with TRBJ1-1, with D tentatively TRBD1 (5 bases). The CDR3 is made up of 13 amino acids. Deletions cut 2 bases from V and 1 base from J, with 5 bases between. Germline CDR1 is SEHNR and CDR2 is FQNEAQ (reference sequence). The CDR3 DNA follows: TGTGCCAGCAGCTTAACAGGGAACACTGAAGCTTTCTTT. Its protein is CASSLTGNTEAFF.